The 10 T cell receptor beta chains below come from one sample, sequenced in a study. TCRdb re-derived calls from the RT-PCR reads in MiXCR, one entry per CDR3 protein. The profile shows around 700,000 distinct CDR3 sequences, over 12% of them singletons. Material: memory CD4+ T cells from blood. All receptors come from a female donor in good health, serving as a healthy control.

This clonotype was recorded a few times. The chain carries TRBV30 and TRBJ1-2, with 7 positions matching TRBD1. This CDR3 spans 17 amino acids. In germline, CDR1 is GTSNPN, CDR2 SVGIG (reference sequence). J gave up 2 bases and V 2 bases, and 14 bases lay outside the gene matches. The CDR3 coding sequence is TGTGCCTGGAGTTTCCACCTCCGACAGGGAGGGAACTATGGCTACACCTTC. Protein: CAWSFHLRQGGNYGYTF.

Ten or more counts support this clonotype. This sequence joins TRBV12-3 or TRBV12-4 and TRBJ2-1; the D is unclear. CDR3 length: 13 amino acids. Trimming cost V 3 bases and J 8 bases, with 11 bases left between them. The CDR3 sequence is CASSLKAYHEQFF. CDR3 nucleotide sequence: TGTGCCAGCAGTTTGAAAGCGTACCATGAGCAGTTCTTC.

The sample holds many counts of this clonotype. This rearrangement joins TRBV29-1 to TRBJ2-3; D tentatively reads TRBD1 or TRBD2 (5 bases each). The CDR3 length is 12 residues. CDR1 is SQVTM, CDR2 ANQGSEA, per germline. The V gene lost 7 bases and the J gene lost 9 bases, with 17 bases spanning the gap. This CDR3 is CSAVALGETQYF. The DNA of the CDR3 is TGCAGCGCAGTAGCCCTGGGGGAGACGCAGTATTTT.

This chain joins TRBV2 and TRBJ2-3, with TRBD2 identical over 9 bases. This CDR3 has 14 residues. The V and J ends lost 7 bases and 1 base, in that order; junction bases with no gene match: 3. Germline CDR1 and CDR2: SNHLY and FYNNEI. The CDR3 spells CASKIAGGTDTQYF. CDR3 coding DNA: TGTGCCAGCAAAATAGCGGGGGGCACAGATACGCAGTATTTT.

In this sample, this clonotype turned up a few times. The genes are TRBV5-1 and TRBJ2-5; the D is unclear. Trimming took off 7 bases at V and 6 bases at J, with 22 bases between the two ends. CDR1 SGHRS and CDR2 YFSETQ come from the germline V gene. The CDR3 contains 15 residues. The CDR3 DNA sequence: TGCGCCAGCGCCTATCCGGGTGGGGAAGGAAAGACCCAGTACTTC. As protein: CASAYPGGEGKTQYF.

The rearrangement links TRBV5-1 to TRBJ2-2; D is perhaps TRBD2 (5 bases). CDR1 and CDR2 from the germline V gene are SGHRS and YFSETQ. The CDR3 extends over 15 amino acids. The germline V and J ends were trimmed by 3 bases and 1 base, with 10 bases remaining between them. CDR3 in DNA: TGCGCCAGCAGCTCCCCCGGGGTGAACACCGGGGAGCTGTTTTTT. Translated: CASSSPGVNTGELFF.

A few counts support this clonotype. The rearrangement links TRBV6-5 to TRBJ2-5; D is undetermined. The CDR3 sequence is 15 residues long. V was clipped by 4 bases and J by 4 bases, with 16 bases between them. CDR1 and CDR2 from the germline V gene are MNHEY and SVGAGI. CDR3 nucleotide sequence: TGTGCCAGCAGTTTCCAAGGCCCCCCAGGAGAGACCCAGTACTTC. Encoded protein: CASSFQGPPGETQYF.

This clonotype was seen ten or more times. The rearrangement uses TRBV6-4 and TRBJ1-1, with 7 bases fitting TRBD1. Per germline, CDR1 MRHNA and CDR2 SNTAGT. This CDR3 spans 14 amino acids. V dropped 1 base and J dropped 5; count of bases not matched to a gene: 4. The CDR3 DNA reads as TGTGCCAGCAGTGACTGGGCAGGGGGGACTGAAGCTTTCTTT. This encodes CASSDWAGGTEAFF.

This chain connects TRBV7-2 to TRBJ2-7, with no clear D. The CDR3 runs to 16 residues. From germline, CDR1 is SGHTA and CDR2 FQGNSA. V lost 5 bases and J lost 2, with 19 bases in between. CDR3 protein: CASSHSPVGRAYEQYF. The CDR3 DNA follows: TGTGCCAGCAGCCACAGCCCCGTGGGCAGAGCCTACGAGCAGTACTTC.

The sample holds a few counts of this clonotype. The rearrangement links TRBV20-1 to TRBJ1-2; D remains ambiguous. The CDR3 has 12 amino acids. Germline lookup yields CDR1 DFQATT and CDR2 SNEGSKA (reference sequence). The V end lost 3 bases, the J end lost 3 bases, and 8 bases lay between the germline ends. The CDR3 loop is CSARPDDYGYTF. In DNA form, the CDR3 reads TGCAGTGCTAGGCCGGATGACTATGGCTACACCTTC.